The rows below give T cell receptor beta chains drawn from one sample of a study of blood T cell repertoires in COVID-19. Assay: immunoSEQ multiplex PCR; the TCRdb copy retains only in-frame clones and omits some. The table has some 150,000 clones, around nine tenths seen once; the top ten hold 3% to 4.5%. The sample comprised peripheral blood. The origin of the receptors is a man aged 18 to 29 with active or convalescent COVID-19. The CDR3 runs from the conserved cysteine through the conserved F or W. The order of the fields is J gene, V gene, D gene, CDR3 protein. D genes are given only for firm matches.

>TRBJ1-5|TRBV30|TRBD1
CAWSLGRGDQPQHF
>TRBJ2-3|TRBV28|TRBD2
CASSSGTSGGDTQYF
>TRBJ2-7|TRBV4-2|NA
CASSQVSDTSSYEQYF
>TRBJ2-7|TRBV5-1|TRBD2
CASSRTPSGPLSYEQYF
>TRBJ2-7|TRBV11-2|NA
CASSLVFGGGYEQYF
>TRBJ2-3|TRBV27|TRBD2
CASSFWAGVGDTQYF
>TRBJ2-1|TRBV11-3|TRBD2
CASSFLLADYNEQFF
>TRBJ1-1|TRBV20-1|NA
CSAERGTEAFF
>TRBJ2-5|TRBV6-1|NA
CASSEGGPYGGKTQYF
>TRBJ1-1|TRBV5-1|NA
CASSSGQSNTEAFF
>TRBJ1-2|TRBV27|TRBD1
CASAIQGVDYGYTF
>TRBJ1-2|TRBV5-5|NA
CASSPGMQAYGYTF
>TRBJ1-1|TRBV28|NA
CASSLPPGRVTVSGGDTEAFF
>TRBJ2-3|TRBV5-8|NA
CASESSGSTDTQYF
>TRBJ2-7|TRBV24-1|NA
CATSDPGTSYEQYF
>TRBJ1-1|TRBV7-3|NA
CASKESRNTEAFF
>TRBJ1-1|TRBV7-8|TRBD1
CASSLWGTGKLNTEAFF
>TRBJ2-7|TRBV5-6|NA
CASSLGPPNRVSYEQYF
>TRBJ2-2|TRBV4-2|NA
CASSQDQADTGELFF
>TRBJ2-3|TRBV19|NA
CASSPRFSRSTDTQYF
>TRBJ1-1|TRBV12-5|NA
CASGLAYGGTTFF
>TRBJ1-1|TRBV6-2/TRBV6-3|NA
CASTPRGLNTEAFF
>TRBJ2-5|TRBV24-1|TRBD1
CATSDADRDSQETQYF
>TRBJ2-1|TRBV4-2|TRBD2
CASSQVGTSGPNEQFF
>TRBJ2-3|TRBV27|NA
CASSPFQGVGTDTQYF
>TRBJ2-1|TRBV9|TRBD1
CASSVGTGRNEQFF
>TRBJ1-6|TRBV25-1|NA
CASSITGIESPLHF
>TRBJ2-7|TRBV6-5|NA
CASRDSYEQYF
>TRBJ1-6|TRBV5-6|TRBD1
CASSLVGQGVSPLHF
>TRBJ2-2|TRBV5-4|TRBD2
CASSLAKAGGTTGELFF
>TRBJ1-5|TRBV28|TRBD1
CASRPTGSSNQPQHF
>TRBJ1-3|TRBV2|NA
CASSDNRPAGNTIYF
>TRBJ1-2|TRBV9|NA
CASSEHDGPGGYTF
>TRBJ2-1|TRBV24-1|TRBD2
CATSDPSGRNNEQFF
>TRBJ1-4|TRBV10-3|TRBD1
CAISPGTALNEKLFF
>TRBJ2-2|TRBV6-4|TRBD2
CASSPEREGLVTGELFF
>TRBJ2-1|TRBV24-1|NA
CATSGRDSLTFMEQFF
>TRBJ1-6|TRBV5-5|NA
CASSLGTHNSPLHF
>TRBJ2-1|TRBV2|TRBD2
CASREGLAGEVDEQFF
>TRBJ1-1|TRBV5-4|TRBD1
CASSFWTGMNTEAFF
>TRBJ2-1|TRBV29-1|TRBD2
CSARLAGVNEQFF
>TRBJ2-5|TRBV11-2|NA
CASSLSSRGGEETQYF
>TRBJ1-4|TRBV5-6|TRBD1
CASSSRQGAGEKLFF
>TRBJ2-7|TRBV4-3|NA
CASSPGNSYEQYF
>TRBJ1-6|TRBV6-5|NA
CASSYSDTDNSPLHF
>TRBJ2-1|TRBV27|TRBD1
CASRVPGQGTPYNEQFF
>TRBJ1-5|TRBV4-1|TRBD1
CASSRRQGEGNQPQHF
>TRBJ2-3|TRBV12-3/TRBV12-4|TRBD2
CASSWAGGDTQYF
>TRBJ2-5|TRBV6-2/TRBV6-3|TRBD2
CASSYPASGRETQYF
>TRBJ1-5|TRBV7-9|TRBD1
CASSTVTGDQPQHF
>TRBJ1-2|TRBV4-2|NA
CASSQVVIQGNYGYTF
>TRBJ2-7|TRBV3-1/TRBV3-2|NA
CASSQVERQAWCEQYF
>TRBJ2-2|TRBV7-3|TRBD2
CASSLIGASGRANTGELFF
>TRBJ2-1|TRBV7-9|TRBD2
CASSLLAGGSYNEQFF
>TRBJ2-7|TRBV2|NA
CASKQEPYEQYF
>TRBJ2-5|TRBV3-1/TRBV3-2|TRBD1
CASSQGTGGGWETQYF
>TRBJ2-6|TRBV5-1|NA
CASSPVQGLGSSGANVLTF
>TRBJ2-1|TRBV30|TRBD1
CAWRELDRAYNEQFF
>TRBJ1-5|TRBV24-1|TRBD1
CASGGSGTGSNQPQHF